This passage covers 27 T cell receptor beta chains from one sample sequenced in a study of molecular identifiers for immune sequencing clone quantification (dated by TCRdb to 2016 to 2019). Library prep was done by PCR. Sequencing was carried out with a NextSeq 500. TCRdb ran its own pipeline on the public reads, namely fastp trimming at Q25 and MiXCR clone calling, and kept in-frame beta chains. Each CDR3 protein gets just one entry, which takes the most common genes and DNA from the rows behind it. A total of over 65,000 distinct CDR3 sequences appear in this sample, around 27% of them only once. The ten largest clones represent 0.78% of the sample. The sequencing sample was made of naive CD8+ T cells from blood, with Jurkat cell RNA spiked in. The intended sense of this specimen's cell subset or site label: FACS-sorted CD8+CD4-CCR7+CD45RA+ naive T cells. The receptors shown here come from a human donor in good health. Some libraries in this study had Jurkat cell RNA spiked in.

This clonotype was counted only a few times. The V gene is TRBV14, the J gene TRBJ2-3, with D possibly TRBD1 on 6 matching bases. The length of the CDR3 is 15 residues. From germline, CDR1 is SGHDN and CDR2 FVKESK. V shed 3 bases and J shed 3 bases, with 13 bases lying between them. The CDR3 reads CASSHYSGQTDTQYF. CDR3 coding DNA: TGTGCCAGCAGCCACTACTCCGGACAGACAGATACGCAGTATTTT.

For this clonotype: This likely comes from a read error, as the CDR3 has no conserved phenylalanine or tryptophan at its end. The rearrangement uses TRBV24-1 and TRBJ1-2; D might be TRBD1 (6 bases). This CDR3 comprises 13 residues. V was shortened by 7 bases and J by 5 bases, with 13 bases between the two germline ends. The germline CDR1 and CDR2 sequences are KGHDR and SFDVKD. CDR3 sequence: CATRGQWNYGYTS. For the CDR3, the DNA is TGTGCCACCAGAGGACAGTGGAATTATGGCTACACCTCC.

On this clonotype: Given a much more abundant clone one base away, this may be a read error. This sequence joins TRBV20-1 and TRBJ2-7; maybe TRBD2 (7 bases). CDR1 is DFQATT, CDR2 SNEGSKA, per germline (reference sequence). There are 14 residues in the CDR3. The V gene lost 6 bases and the J gene lost 4 bases, with 19 bases spanning the gap. The DNA for the CDR3 is TGCAGTGCCCCGAGGATCCGGGGGGCGTACGAGCAGTACTTC. Residues: CSAPRIRGAYEQYF.

The V and J genes are TRBV4-2 and TRBJ2-7, with D hard to call. The CDR3 runs 16 residues. Germline lookup yields CDR1 LGHNA and CDR2 YNFKEQ. Between the trimmed V and J ends, which lost 11 bases and 4 bases, there was a span of 27 bases. CDR3 amino acids: CARRPALETRVYEQYF. CDR3 bases: TGTGCCCGCCGCCCAGCTCTTGAGACACGGGTGTACGAGCAGTACTTC.

In this sample, this clonotype turned up many times. The CDR3 here is CASSLVPGDNEQFF. As DNA, the CDR3 is TGTGCCAGCAGCTTAGTTCCCGGGGACAATGAGCAGTTCTTC. This chain uses TRBV7-9 with TRBJ2-1; D is perhaps TRBD2 (5 bases). Trimming left V 1 base short and J 5 bases short, with 9 bases between. CDR1 and CDR2 (germline): SEHNR, FQNEAQ (reference sequence). The CDR3 is 14 amino acids.

This clonotype was detected many times. This chain uses TRBV5-4 with TRBJ2-3; 7 bases match TRBD1. CDR3 length: 14 amino acids. The V and J ends lost 7 bases and 1 base, in that order; junction bases with no gene match: 6. Germline CDR1 reads SGHNT; CDR2 reads YYREEE (reference sequence). The CDR3 bases are TGTGCCAGCCCCGGACAGGCTGGCACAGATACGCAGTATTTT. Protein: CASPGQAGTDTQYF.

V is TRBV4-1 and J is TRBJ1-2, with D uncertain. This CDR3 contains 14 residues. Germline-derived CDR1 and CDR2 are MGHRA and YSYEKL. With 0 bases removed from V and 5 bases from J, the gap between germline ends came to 10 bases. CDR3 sequence reads: CASSQDFTFYGYTF. The CDR3 DNA is TGCGCCAGCAGCCAAGATTTTACCTTTTATGGCTACACCTTC.

In its sample, this clonotype was seen a few times. The chain uses TRBV18 and TRBJ1-1; D is unclear. This CDR3 contains 17 residues. Trimming cost V 0 bases and J 0 bases, with 14 bases left between them. CDR1 is KGHSH and CDR2 is LQKENI in the germline V gene. Here the CDR3 DNA reads TGTGCCAGCTCACCACCTCCGACGCAGAGCCTGAACACTGAAGCTTTCTTT. This translates into CASSPPPTQSLNTEAFF. Complete variable domain (other parts from reference TRBV18 and TRBJ1-1): NAGVMQNPRHLVRRRGQEARLRCSPMKGHSHVYWYRQLPEEGLKFMVYLQKENIIDESGMPKERFSAEFPKEGPSILRIQQVVRGDSAAYFCASSPPPTQSLNTEAFFGQGTRLTVV.

This clonotype has at least ten counts. The chain recombines TRBV11-2 with TRBJ2-1; D is undetermined. V lost 1 base to trimming and J lost 9 bases, with 10 bases between them. The CDR3 is 13 amino acids. CDR1 SGHAT and CDR2 FQNNGV come from the germline V gene. The CDR3 coding sequence is TGTGCCAGCAGCTTAGGTCTGTTCAGTGAGCAGTTCTTC. Translation: CASSLGLFSEQFF.

In its sample, this clonotype was seen a few times. This sequence joins TRBV12-3 or TRBV12-4 and TRBJ1-1; D is unresolved. The CDR3 extends over 16 amino acids. Trimming left V 3 bases short and J 0 bases short, with 14 bases between. DNA for the CDR3: TGTGCCAGCAGTTTTCCCCCAGCTCACATGAACACTGAAGCTTTCTTT. This sequence encodes CASSFPPAHMNTEAFF.

J is TRBJ1-5 and V is TRBV19; D remains ambiguous. Germline V CDR1 and CDR2: LNHDA, SQIVND (reference sequence). V was shortened by 6 bases and J by 6 bases, with 9 bases between the two germline ends. This CDR3 contains 12 residues. CDR3 DNA sequence: TGTGCCAGTAGCGGCGGGGTTCAGCCCCAGCATTTT. Translation gives CASSGGVQPQHF.

At least ten counts were recorded for this clonotype. The V and J genes are TRBV6-2 or TRBV6-3 and TRBJ2-7; possibly TRBD2 for D (5 bases). Per germline, CDR1 MNHEY and CDR2 SVGEGT. The CDR3 is made up of 12 amino acids. The V end was cut by 6 bases, the J end by 3 bases, with 9 bases between. In nucleotides, the CDR3 is TGTGCCAGCAGCTCTACTAGCTACGAGCAGTACTTC. As protein: CASSSTSYEQYF.

The sample holds many counts of this clonotype. The chain couples TRBV4-1 to TRBJ2-7; 7 nucleotides line up with TRBD1. CDR3 size: 15 residues. J was trimmed by 0 bases and V by 1 base; bases with no gene match: 3. The V gene's germline CDR1 is MGHRA and CDR2 YSYEKL. CDR3 bases: TGCGCCAGCAGCCAAGTACAGGGGCTCTCCTACGAGCAGTACTTC. Its protein product is CASSQVQGLSYEQYF.

The chain is built from TRBV30 and TRBJ1-2; unclear D gene. Between the trimmed V and J ends, which lost 4 bases and 3 bases, there was a span of 12 bases. The CDR3 length is 13 residues. From germline, CDR1 is GTSNPN and CDR2 SVGIG (reference sequence). The CDR3 DNA reads TGTGCCTGGACGTCATGGGCTCACTATGGCTACACCTTC. It translates to CAWTSWAHYGYTF. The whole variable domain, filled in from reference TRBV30 and TRBJ1-2, reads SQTIHQWPATLVQPVGSPLSLECTVEGTSNPNLYWYRQAAGRGLQLLFYSVGIGQISSEVPQNLSASRPQDRQFILSSKKLLLSDSGFYLCAWTSWAHYGYTFGSGTRLTVV.

V is TRBV27 and J is TRBJ2-1; 8 bases agree with TRBD2. V lost 1 base, J lost 4 bases, and 9 bases stayed unmatched. This CDR3 is built from 17 residues. Germline V gene lookup returns CDR1 MNHEY and CDR2 SMNVEV (reference sequence). The CDR3 protein is CASSLLFIAGGYNEQFF. CDR3 in DNA: TGTGCCAGCAGTTTATTGTTCATCGCGGGGGGATACAATGAGCAGTTCTTC.

There are many counts of this clonotype. The rearrangement joins TRBV7-9 to TRBJ2-7, with D tentatively TRBD1 or TRBD2 (5 bases each). Germline assignment: CDR1 SEHNR and CDR2 FQNEAQ (reference sequence). Trimming left V 5 bases short and J 1 base short, with 21 bases between. The CDR3 totals 17 residues. The CDR3 protein is CASSPNPGTGDSYEQYF. CDR3 nucleotide sequence: TGTGCCAGCAGCCCCAATCCCGGGACCGGCGATTCCTACGAGCAGTACTTC.

Comment on this clonotype: This clone may be a read error of a much larger clone one base away. This sequence joins TRBV30 and TRBJ2-5; the D is unclear. CDR1 and CDR2 from the germline V gene are GTSNPN and SVGIG (reference sequence). The CDR3 extends over 14 amino acids. V was trimmed by 3 bases and J by 1 base, leaving 12 bases between them. CDR3 DNA sequence: TGTGCCTGGAGCGCCGGTTCGGGCCAAGAGACCCAGTACTTC. This translates into CAWSAGSGQETQYF.

On this clonotype itself: Germline and junction disagree at one end, which may indicate a read error. CDR3 coding DNA: TGTGCCAGTAGTCCGACGACAGGCGCCTACGGGCAGTACTTC. Amino acids: CASSPTTGAYGQYF. The rearrangement joins TRBV19 to TRBJ2-7; a weak D match, TRBD1 (6 bases). From germline, CDR1 is LNHDA and CDR2 SQIVND (reference sequence). The CDR3 runs 14 residues. Full variable domain (rest looked up from reference TRBV19 and TRBJ2-7): DGGITQSPKYLFRKEGQNVTLSCEQNLNHDAMYWYRQDPGQGLRLIYYSQIVNDFQKGDIAEGYSVSREKKESFPLTVTSAQKNPTAFYLCASSPTTGAYGQYFGPGTRLTVT.

This clonotype was observed many times. The chain employs TRBV11-2 and TRBJ2-3; 8 bases agree with TRBD2. The CDR3 spans 17 residues. V lost 1 base, J lost 3 bases, and 9 bases stayed unmatched. Per the germline V gene, CDR1 is SGHAT and CDR2 is FQNNGV. CDR3 coding DNA: TGTGCCAGCAGCTTAGGTCCGGCCGGGGGGGCAACAGATACGCAGTATTTT. Translation gives CASSLGPAGGATDTQYF.

The chain is built from TRBV4-1 and TRBJ1-3; a possible D gene is TRBD1 (6 bases). Between the trimmed V and J ends, which lost 1 base and 11 bases, there was a span of 18 bases. The CDR3 covers 15 residues. Germline assignment: CDR1 MGHRA and CDR2 YSYEKL. CDR3 residues: CASSQAGASGPPIYF. The CDR3 DNA follows: TGCGCCAGCAGCCAAGCAGGGGCCTCTGGCCCCCCCATATATTTT.

This clonotype was picked up many times. The rearrangement uses TRBV20-1 and TRBJ1-5; unclear D gene. The CDR3 runs 14 residues. Germline V lookup: CDR1 DFQATT, CDR2 SNEGSKA (reference sequence). V was trimmed by 4 bases and J by 6 bases, leaving 16 bases between them. The CDR3 is CSAKDLSRRQPQHF. CDR3 DNA: TGCAGTGCTAAGGACTTATCTCGGCGTCAGCCCCAGCATTTT.

This clonotype came up many times. The gene calls are TRBV6-5 and TRBJ1-1; D might be TRBD1 (6 bases). Looked up from germline, CDR1 is MNHEY and CDR2 is SVGAGI. V was clipped by 3 bases and J by 3 bases, with 11 bases between them. The CDR3 runs 14 residues. DNA of the CDR3: TGTGCCAGCAGTTATGGGGGGCCCGACACTGAAGCTTTCTTT. Protein sequence: CASSYGGPDTEAFF.

This clonotype was observed a handful of times. The J gene is TRBJ2-1, the V gene TRBV29-1; 7 nucleotides match TRBD2. V shed 1 base and J 9 bases; nucleotides not matched to a gene: 3. CDR1 and CDR2 from the germline V gene are SQVTM and ANQGSEA. This CDR3 contains 12 residues. CDR3 nucleotides: TGCAGCGTTGAAGGGGGCGGGGGTGAGCAGTTCTTC. Translating it yields CSVEGGGGEQFF.

This clonotype was detected many times. The V call is TRBV19, the J call TRBJ2-7; 9 nucleotides align to TRBD1. After removal of 7 bases from V and 2 bases from J, the junction contained 15 bases not matched to a gene. This CDR3 is 17 amino acids long. The germline V gene encodes CDR1 LNHDA and CDR2 SQIVND (reference sequence). For the CDR3, the DNA is TGTGCCAGTACCACCGCCACCGGGACAGGGACCCCCTACGAGCAGTACTTC. As protein: CASTTATGTGTPYEQYF.

The chain employs TRBV30 and TRBJ2-5, with D possibly TRBD2 on 6 matching bases. The CDR3 is 14 residues long. V lost 2 bases and J 4 bases, leaving 14 bases between the germline ends. CDR1 and CDR2 (germline): GTSNPN, SVGIG (reference sequence). The CDR3 spells CAWSTAGGGETQYF. The DNA of the CDR3 is TGTGCCTGGAGTACCGCCGGGGGAGGAGAGACCCAGTACTTC.

This clonotype was observed a few times. The J gene is TRBJ2-1, the V gene TRBV30; D possibly corresponds to TRBD1 (6 bases). This CDR3 has 14 residues. Trimming stripped 0 bases from V and 5 bases from J, with 11 bases between. The germline V gene encodes CDR1 GTSNPN and CDR2 SVGIG (reference sequence). CDR3 sequence: CAWSVIRGNNEQFF. CDR3 nucleotides: TGTGCCTGGAGTGTAATCAGGGGAAACAATGAGCAGTTCTTC.

The DNA for the CDR3 is TGTGCCAGCCGCAATTGGGGGGGTGGGGCCAACGTCCTGACTTTC. It encodes CASRNWGGGANVLTF. This rearrangement joins TRBV11-2 to TRBJ2-6; 7 nucleotides match TRBD2. After removal of 8 bases from V and 3 bases from J, the junction contained 7 bases not matched to a gene. This CDR3 contains 15 residues. Germline-derived CDR1 and CDR2 are SGHAT and FQNNGV.